The 19 T cell receptor beta chains given below trace back to one sample, sequenced in a study of blood T cell repertoires in COVID-19. Sequencing used immunoSEQ multiplex PCR; TCRdb keeps in-frame clones, though not all of them. Among 200,000 to 250,000 clones, over 80% were seen once, and the ten largest hold roughly 2.5%. The sequenced sample consisted of peripheral blood. These receptor sequences come from a man aged 25 to 40 with COVID-19, enrolled during active disease.

The chain joins TRBV27 to TRBJ1-2; 9 bases are a match to TRBD1. Germline V gives CDR1 MNHEY, CDR2 SMNVEV (reference sequence). The CDR3 extends over 13 amino acids. J lost 7 bases, V lost 2 bases, and 2 bases had no gene match. CDR3 region: CASSLTGGTGYTF. Written as DNA, the CDR3 is TGTGCCAGCAGTTTAACAGGGGGCACTGGCTACACCTTC.

This chain uses TRBV5-1 with TRBJ1-1, with D uncertain. The CDR3 totals 13 residues. From germline, CDR1 is SGHRS and CDR2 YFSETQ. Trimming shortened V by 3 bases and J by 5 bases, and 11 bases separated the two germline ends. CDR3 region: CASSSVGGTEAFF. The CDR3 coding sequence is TGCGCCAGCAGCTCCGTCGGAGGGACTGAAGCTTTCTTT.

This clone was recorded once. The genes are TRBV3-1 (or the pseudogene TRBV3-2) and TRBJ1-2, with D tentatively TRBD1 (6 bases). Germline values: CDR1 LGHDT, CDR2 YNNKEL (reference sequence). The germline V and J ends were trimmed by 6 bases and 4 bases, with 18 bases remaining between them. This CDR3 region has 15 residues. Here the CDR3 reads CASSQQGTRGYGYTF. The CDR3 nucleotides read TGTGCCAGCAGTCAACAGGGAACCAGGGGCTATGGCTACACCTTC.

V and J are TRBV19 and TRBJ1-5; D unclear. CDR3 length equals 13 residues. The germline gives CDR1 LNHDA, CDR2 SQIVND (reference sequence). Trimming cost V 3 bases and J 7 bases, with 10 bases left between them. The CDR3 loop is CASSIYGRQPQHF. The DNA of the CDR3 is TGTGCCAGTAGTATCTACGGGAGGCAGCCCCAGCATTTT.

The chain links TRBV15 to TRBJ1-2; a weak D match, TRBD1 (5 bases). The germline V and J ends were trimmed by 0 bases and 2 bases, with 10 bases remaining between them. The CDR3 is made up of 15 amino acids. Germline CDR1 is LNHNV and CDR2 is YYDKDF (reference sequence). The chain's CDR3 is CATSRDLNRNYGYTF. Here the CDR3 DNA reads TGTGCCACCAGCAGAGATCTAAACAGGAACTATGGCTACACCTTC.

The V and J genes are TRBV11-3 and TRBJ1-1, with 8 nucleotides matching TRBD1. The CDR3 is 12 amino acids. J was trimmed by 7 bases and V by 3 bases; bases with no gene match: 1. Looked up from germline, CDR1 is SGHNT and CDR2 is YENEEA. CDR3 residues: CASSFGTGEAFF. The CDR3 DNA reads TGTGCCAGCAGCTTCGGGACAGGTGAAGCTTTCTTT.

The chain joins TRBV29-1 to TRBJ1-2, with D possibly being TRBD1 (5 bases). This CDR3 contains 13 residues. CDR1 and CDR2 from the germline V gene are SQVTM and ANQGSEA. Trimming cost V 7 bases and J 2 bases, with 14 bases left between them. CDR3 residues: CSAETTENYGYTF. The CDR3 DNA reads TGCAGCGCAGAAACGACAGAGAACTATGGCTACACCTTC. Full variable domain (rest looked up from reference TRBV29-1 and TRBJ1-2): SAVISQKPSRDICQRGTSLTIQCQVDSQVTMMFWYRQQPGQSLTLIATANQGSEATYESGFVIDKFPISRPNLTFSTLTVSNMSPEDSSIYLCSAETTENYGYTFGSGTRLTVV.

V is TRBV29-1 and J is TRBJ1-1; D possibly corresponds to TRBD1 (6 bases). The V end lost 7 bases, the J end lost 4 bases, and 16 bases lay between the germline ends. The CDR3 runs 13 residues. Germline V gene lookup returns CDR1 SQVTM and CDR2 ANQGSEA. The CDR3 reads CSAVMRGGTEAFF. The CDR3 coding sequence is TGCAGCGCCGTGATGAGGGGGGGCACTGAAGCTTTCTTT. The full variable domain, rest sourced from reference TRBV29-1 and TRBJ1-1, is SAVISQKPSRDICQRGTSLTIQCQVDSQVTMMFWYRQQPGQSLTLIATANQGSEATYESGFVIDKFPISRPNLTFSTLTVSNMSPEDSSIYLCSAVMRGGTEAFFGQGTRLTVV.

To note about this clone: Mismatch with germline at one junction end may stem from a read error. This chain connects TRBV6-5 to TRBJ2-1; D perhaps matches TRBD2 (6 bases). This CDR3 has 13 residues. CDR1 is MNHEY and CDR2 is SVGAGI in the germline V gene. The CDR3 sequence is CASWSGSSNEQFF. In DNA form, the CDR3 reads TGTGCCAGCTGGAGCGGGTCCTCCAATGAGCAGTTCTTC.

CDR3 DNA sequence: TGTGCCAGCAGCGTTTCGGGCAGGGGCAATTCACCCCTCCACTTT. This gives the protein CASSVSGRGNSPLHF. The genes are TRBV9 and TRBJ1-6; TRBD1 is a possible D gene (6 bases). Germline CDR1 and CDR2: SGDLS and YYNGEE. V gave up 2 bases and J gave up 7 bases, with 13 bases separating them. The CDR3 spans 15 residues.

V is TRBV6-5 and J is TRBJ1-3; the D gene is possibly TRBD1 (5 bases). The CDR3 covers 14 residues. Germline V CDR1 and CDR2: MNHEY, SVGAGI. V was trimmed by 8 bases and J by 0 bases, leaving 11 bases between them. The CDR3 DNA is TGTGCCAGCGCCGACAGATCCTCTGGAAACACCATATATTTT. Translated, it gives CASADRSSGNTIYF.

The chain recombines TRBV7-9 with TRBJ2-2, with TRBD1 as a possible D gene (5 bases). CDR3 length equals 12 residues. Per germline, CDR1 SEHNR and CDR2 FQNEAQ (reference sequence). The V end lost 6 bases, the J end lost 9 bases, and 11 bases lay between the germline ends. CDR3 in amino acids: CASRQRGWELFF. The CDR3 DNA reads as TGTGCCAGCAGACAAAGGGGATGGGAGCTGTTTTTT.

The chain uses TRBV27 and TRBJ1-1, with 8 bases identical to TRBD1. Germline CDR1 reads MNHEY; CDR2 reads SMNVEV (reference sequence). CDR3 length equals 17 residues. Trimming removed 1 base from V and 1 base from J; junction bases left unmatched: 8. CDR3 loop: CASSLFQGAGKNTEAFF. In DNA form, the CDR3 reads TGTGCCAGCAGTTTATTTCAGGGGGCCGGGAAGAACACTGAAGCTTTCTTT.

This chain joins TRBV27 and TRBJ1-5; the D gene is possibly TRBD1 (5 bases). Looked up from germline, CDR1 is MNHEY and CDR2 is SMNVEV (reference sequence). The CDR3 spans 13 residues. Trimming shortened V by 3 bases and J by 7 bases, and 10 bases separated the two germline ends. The CDR3 protein is CASSLEGPQPQHF. The CDR3 DNA is TGTGCCAGCAGTTTGGAGGGGCCCCAGCCCCAGCATTTT.

V and J are TRBV11-3 and TRBJ1-1; TRBD1 is a possible D gene (6 bases). The germline CDR1 and CDR2 sequences are SGHNT and YENEEA. This CDR3 has 14 amino acids. V was shortened by 5 bases and J by 0 bases, with 10 bases between the two germline ends. CDR3 sequence reads: CASSPGHLNTEAFF. The CDR3 DNA sequence: TGTGCCAGCAGCCCGGGACACCTGAACACTGAAGCTTTCTTT.

This clone was found a few times. The chain employs TRBV7-3 and TRBJ1-1, with unresolved D. This CDR3 comprises 14 residues. Germline V gives CDR1 SGHTA, CDR2 FQGTGA. Trimming took 5 bases from V and 5 from J, leaving 15 bases between them. As DNA, the CDR3 is TGTGCCAGCAGCCTGAACACAGTGGGTACTGAAGCTTTCTTT. Residues: CASSLNTVGTEAFF.

The sample holds one count of this clone. The chain combines TRBV5-5 with TRBJ2-5; D not certain. Germline lookup yields CDR1 SGHKS and CDR2 YYEKEE (reference sequence). CDR3 length equals 13 residues. Deletions cut 5 bases from V and 2 bases from J, with 10 bases between. In DNA form, the CDR3 reads TGTGCCAGCAGAGAGCATAATCAAGAGACCCAGTACTTC. As protein: CASREHNQETQYF.

The chain carries TRBV6-2 or TRBV6-3 and TRBJ1-5; D gene uncertain. Per germline, CDR1 MNHEY and CDR2 SVGEGT. This CDR3 region has 12 residues. Between the trimmed V and J ends, which lost 2 bases and 6 bases, there was a span of 5 bases. The CDR3 DNA reads TGTGCCAGCAGTTACGCGGGTCAGCCCCAGCATTTT. Amino acids: CASSYAGQPQHF.

The V call is TRBV18, the J call TRBJ2-3; the match to TRBD1 covers 7 bases. Germline values: CDR1 KGHSH, CDR2 LQKENI. V lost 0 bases and J lost 4; bases outside the gene matches: 10. The CDR3 contains 17 residues. CDR3 sequence reads: CASSPPRQGRQADTQYF. The CDR3 DNA reads TGTGCCAGCTCACCACCGAGACAGGGACGGCAGGCAGATACGCAGTATTTT. The full variable domain, rest sourced from reference TRBV18 and TRBJ2-3, is NAGVMQNPRHLVRRRGQEARLRCSPMKGHSHVYWYRQLPEEGLKFMVYLQKENIIDESGMPKERFSAEFPKEGPSILRIQQVVRGDSAAYFCASSPPRQGRQADTQYFGPGTRLTVL.